The rows below give T cell receptor beta chains drawn from one sample of a study of regulatory T cells in long-lasting Graves disease. MiXCR, run by TCRdb on the multiplex PCR reads, gives a single entry per CDR3 protein. The table lists roughly 400,000 distinct CDR3 sequences, roughly a fifth of them singletons. Here the sequenced sample was peripheral blood mononuclear cells (PBMCs), taken when the disease was refractory, from a patient treated with antithyroid drugs. The receptor source for this set is a female donor with Graves disease. Each CDR3 is given with its conserved first and last residue. D genes are given only for firm matches. The size entry is marked missing in some rows and otherwise reads once, few, many or a size class.

>few|TRBJ2-7|TRBD1|TRBV9
CASSLEVISGQGAYEQYF
TGTGCCAGCAGCCTAGAAGTTATATCCGGACAGGGGGCCTACGAGCAGTACTTC
>many|TRBJ1-5|.|TRBV28
CASRIWGGDMPKSRGYQPQHF
TGTGCCAGCAGAATCTGGGGGGGGGACATGCCTAAATCGAGGGGCTATCAGCCCCAGCATTTT
>.|TRBJ1-5|TRBD1|TRBV5-1
CASSLEGGRNQPQHF
TGCGCCAGCAGCTTGGAAGGGGGCCGCAATCAGCCCCAGCATTTT
>many|TRBJ1-1|.|TRBV2
CASSDFLTQVTMNTEAFF
TGTGCCAGCAGTGATTTTCTGACCCAGGTGACAATGAACACTGAAGCTTTCTTT
>.|TRBJ2-6|.|TRBV7-6
CASSLAVGTGANVLTF
TGTGCCAGCAGCTTAGCGGTCGGTACCGGGGCCAACGTCCTGACTTTC
>few|TRBJ2-1|TRBD1|TRBV5-1
CASARKGQYNEQFF
TGCGCCAGCGCAAGAAAGGGACAGTACAATGAGCAGTTCTTC
>many|TRBJ1-4|TRBD1|TRBV12-3/TRBV12-4
CASSPQGALATNEKLFF
TGTGCCAGCAGTCCCCAGGGGGCTTTAGCAACTAATGAAAAACTGTTTTTT
>.|TRBJ2-2|TRBD2|TRBV29-1
CSGEGTSDTGELFF
TGCAGCGGGGAAGGGACTAGCGATACCGGGGAGCTGTTTTTT
>few|TRBJ1-6|TRBD1|TRBV20-1
CSASLPGQGNSPLHF
TGCAGTGCTAGTTTACCGGGACAGGGTAATTCACCCCTCCACTTT
>few|TRBJ2-5|.|TRBV5-1
CASSLNAGTRETQYF
TGCGCCAGCAGCTTAAACGCCGGGACCCGAGAGACCCAGTACTTC
>.|TRBJ1-1|TRBD1|TRBV5-4
CASSLPLQGPNTEAFF
TGTGCCAGCAGCTTACCACTACAGGGGCCGAACACTGAAGCTTTCTTT
>.|TRBJ1-1|TRBD1|TRBV19
CASRSQGVYTEAFF
TGTGCCAGTAGGTCCCAGGGGGTTTACACTGAAGCTTTCTTT
>few|TRBJ2-3|.|TRBV12-3/TRBV12-4
CASILGGEEDTQYF
TGTGCCAGCATTCTTGGAGGGGAGGAGGATACGCAGTATTTT
>.|TRBJ2-1|.|TRBV27
CASSRDRDNEQFF
TGTGCCAGCAGCCGGGACCGCGACAATGAGCAGTTCTTC
>.|TRBJ1-5|.|TRBV20-1
CSARQTYSNQPQHF
TGCAGTGCTAGACAGACTTATAGCAATCAGCCCCAGCATTTT
>.|TRBJ2-3|.|TRBV10-1
CASSLQDFTDTQYF
TGCGCCAGCAGTCTACAGGATTTCACAGATACGCAGTATTTT
>.|TRBJ2-7|TRBD2|TRBV5-1
CASSLEGLAGHAYEQYF
TGCGCCAGCAGCTTGGAAGGACTAGCGGGACACGCGTACGAGCAGTACTTC
>many|TRBJ2-2|TRBD1|TRBV27
CASSSMDRGGAGELFF
TGTGCCAGCAGCTCCATGGACAGGGGGGGCGCCGGGGAGCTGTTTTTT
>many|TRBJ1-1|.|TRBV6-1
CASSGSQPGVTEAFF
TGTGCCAGCAGTGGGTCACAACCTGGGGTCACTGAAGCTTTCTTT
>.|TRBJ2-1|TRBD2|TRBV11-2
CASSQELAGGFDEQFF
TGTGCCAGCAGCCAAGAACTAGCGGGAGGGTTCGATGAGCAGTTCTTC
>.|TRBJ2-1|.|TRBV29-1
CSVERPNNEQFF
TGCAGCGTTGAGCGGCCGAACAATGAGCAGTTCTTC
>many|TRBJ1-1|.|TRBV6-1
CASSETGDTEAFF
TGTGCCAGCAGTGAAACCGGCGACACTGAAGCTTTCTTT
>many|TRBJ2-7|.|TRBV28
CASSLPKGRNEQYF
TGTGCCAGCAGTTTACCTAAGGGCCGAAACGAGCAGTACTTC
>.|TRBJ2-1|TRBD2|TRBV2
CASSELSGRFNEQFF
TGTGCCAGCAGTGAACTTAGCGGGAGGTTTAATGAGCAGTTCTTC
>.|TRBJ2-7|.|TRBV10-1
CASSVRAESYEQYF
TGCGCCAGCAGTGTTAGGGCAGAGTCCTACGAGCAGTACTTC
>many|TRBJ2-5|TRBD2|TRBV28
CASSSAPRGGETQYF
TGTGCCAGCAGTTCCGCCCCGCGGGGGGGGGAGACCCAGTACTTC
>.|TRBJ2-2|.|TRBV7-9
CASSHRPPTGLAAGGRTGELFF
TGTGCCAGCAGCCATCGCCCGCCGACAGGGCTGGCGGCGGGAGGTAGGACCGGGGAGCTGTTTTTT
>.|TRBJ2-4|TRBD2|TRBV28
CASSKSGTSGAKNIQYF
TGTGCCAGCAGTAAATCCGGGACTAGCGGAGCCAAAAACATTCAGTACTTC
>.|TRBJ1-4|.|TRBV5-1
CASSFAAGEGGEKLFF
TGCGCCAGCAGCTTTGCTGCAGGGGAAGGAGGAGAAAAACTGTTTTTT
>many|TRBJ2-5|TRBD1|TRBV9
CASSVGQGRRETQYF
TGTGCCAGCAGCGTCGGACAGGGGAGGAGGGAGACCCAGTACTTC
>.|TRBJ2-1|TRBD2|TRBV3-1
CASSQEGLAGATNEQFF
TGTGCCAGCAGCCAAGAGGGACTAGCGGGAGCTACCAATGAGCAGTTCTTC
>many|TRBJ2-5|.|TRBV12-3/TRBV12-4
CASSREETQYF
TGTGCCAGCAGCCGCGAGGAGACCCAGTACTTC
>many|TRBJ2-5|.|TRBV7-2
CASTLGGGGETQYF
TGTGCCAGCACCCTTGGGGGAGGGGGGGAGACCCAGTACTTC
>few|TRBJ2-2|.|TRBV12-3/TRBV12-4
CASTLSAGELFF
TGTGCCAGCACCTTGAGCGCCGGGGAGCTGTTTTTT
>few|TRBJ1-4|.|TRBV19
CASSISGASNEKLFF
TGTGCCAGTAGTATTTCAGGGGCGTCTAATGAAAAACTGTTTTTT
>.|TRBJ2-1|.|TRBV5-4
CASSGGGSVEQFF
TGTGCCAGCAGCGGAGGGGGTTCCGTTGAGCAGTTCTTC
>.|TRBJ2-7|.|TRBV20-1
CSARDLVASSYEQYF
TGCAGTGCTAGAGATCTCGTCGCGAGCTCCTACGAGCAGTACTTC
>few|TRBJ2-2|.|TRBV19
CASSIVGANTGELFF
TGTGCCAGTAGTATAGTTGGTGCGAACACCGGGGAGCTGTTTTTT
>many|TRBJ1-5|.|TRBV2
CASSDDRGVNQPQHF
TGTGCCAGCAGTGATGATAGGGGAGTAAATCAGCCCCAGCATTTT
>many|TRBJ2-7|.|TRBV28
CASSFSYEQYF
TGTGCCAGCAGTTTTTCCTACGAGCAGTACTTC
>many|TRBJ2-2|TRBD1|TRBV28
CASNGQGDTGELFF
TGTGCCAGCAACGGACAGGGGGACACCGGGGAGCTGTTTTTT
>.|TRBJ2-3|TRBD2|TRBV6-5
CASSYGGTSNTDTQYF
TGTGCCAGCAGTTACGGCGGGACTAGCAACACAGATACGCAGTATTTT
>many|TRBJ2-7|TRBD1|TRBV28
CASSSPDRGPSYEQYF
TGTGCCAGCAGTTCTCCGGACAGGGGGCCCTCCTACGAGCAGTACTTC
>few|TRBJ2-6|.|TRBV4-1
CASSQDPFSGANVLTF
TGCGCCAGCAGCCAAGACCCCTTTTCTGGGGCCAACGTCCTGACTTTC
>many|TRBJ2-5|.|TRBV3-1
CASSQDYF
TGTGCCAGCAGTCAGGATTACTTC
>few|TRBJ2-2|.|TRBV6-1
CASSPELGELFF
TGTGCCAGCAGTCCCGAGCTCGGGGAGCTGTTTTTT
>few|TRBJ2-3|.|TRBV28
CASRPNRGVSGRSGTDTQYF
TGTGCCAGCAGACCGAACAGGGGGGTTAGCGGGAGATCCGGCACAGATACGCAGTATTTT
>many|TRBJ2-5|.|TRBV28
CASSSRTRETQYF
TGTGCCAGCAGTTCCCGGACGCGGGAGACCCAGTACTTC
>few|TRBJ2-7|TRBD2|TRBV6-1
CASSPRGGPIEQYF
TGTGCCAGCAGTCCACGGGGGGGGCCCATCGAGCAGTACTTC
>many|TRBJ1-1|.|TRBV19
CASRYGGLRDTEAFF
TGTGCCAGTAGATACGGAGGGTTGAGGGACACTGAAGCTTTCTTT